This TCR beta chain emerged from a study of blood T cell repertoires in COVID-19. Study information: Sites across the United States, Italy and Spain contributed samples from acute and convalescent COVID-19. T cells, B-cell-depleted T cells, or PBMCs provided the cDNA or gDNA that served as material.

Study processing details: For nucleated cells, counts were estimated from reference gene primer amplification. The method was immunoSEQ multiplex PCR; TCRdb's version includes in-frame clones alone and lacks a portion of them. The D gene and trimming were derived from the DNA, and the V and J assignments and clone size from that table. This sample carries roughly 21,000 clones, approximately 90% of them seen once, and the ten largest clones take about 20%. The CDR3 has 14 amino acids. J lost 7 bases, V lost 8 bases, and 7 bases had no gene match. Per germline, CDR1 MNHEY and CDR2 SVGAGI. Sequenced material: peripheral blood. The clonotype comes from a man aged 70 or older with active COVID-19. The V gene is TRBV6-5, the J gene TRBJ1-3, with 11 bases aligning to TRBD1. The chain's CDR3 is CASSRTGGRNTIYF. The CDR3 DNA reads TGTGCCAGCTCTAGGACAGGGGGCCGCAACACCATATATTTT.